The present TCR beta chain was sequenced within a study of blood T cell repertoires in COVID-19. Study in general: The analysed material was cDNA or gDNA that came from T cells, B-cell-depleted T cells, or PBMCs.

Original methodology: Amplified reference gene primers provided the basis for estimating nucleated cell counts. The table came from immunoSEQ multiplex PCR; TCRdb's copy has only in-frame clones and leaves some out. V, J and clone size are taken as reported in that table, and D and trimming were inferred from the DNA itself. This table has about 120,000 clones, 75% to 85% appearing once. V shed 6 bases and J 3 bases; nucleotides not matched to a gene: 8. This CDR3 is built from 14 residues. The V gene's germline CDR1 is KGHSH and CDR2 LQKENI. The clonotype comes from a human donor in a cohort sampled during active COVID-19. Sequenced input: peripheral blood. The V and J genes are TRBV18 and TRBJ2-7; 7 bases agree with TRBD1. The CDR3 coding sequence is TGTGCCAGCTCGAGACAGGGATTAGGCTACGAGCAGTACTTC. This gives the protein CASSRQGLGYEQYF.